This T cell receptor beta chain was retrieved from a study of T cell responses to AZD1222 COVID-19 vaccine. Notes on this clone: Its target is not known.

Study-wide findings and caveats: Nearly half of the spike-specific TCRs reportedly recognize variant regions that carry no mutations. Baseline antibody screening turned up just a handful of seropositive AZD1222 recipients. Without day 14 samples, only post-peak T cell repertoires were studied.

Here immunoSEQ multiplex PCR was the method, and the copy in TCRdb shows in-frame clones only, minus some. The sample includes tens of thousands of clones, approximately 90% seen only once; the top ten take roughly 10%. The source is an adult in good health. The sample was peripheral blood, taken on day 0 of AZD1222 vaccination.

The CDR3 here is CASSLTGESNQPQHF. The DNA of the CDR3 is TGTGCCAGCAGTTTAACAGGAGAAAGCAATCAGCCCCAGCATTTT. The chain recombines TRBV28 with TRBJ1-5; TRBD1 might be the D (5 bases). Germline values: CDR1 MDHEN, CDR2 SYDVKM. Trimming left V 2 bases short and J 1 base short, with 9 bases between. CDR3 length: 15 amino acids.